What follows is one TCR beta chain and its context. Antigen specificity is unknown. These data originate in a study of identical twins. Germline V CDR1 and CDR2: SGHRS, YFSETQ. V was pared by 2 bases and J by 5 bases, with 6 bases of the junction left unmatched. The CDR3 covers 16 residues. A universal primer site came from template switching; cDNA carried unique molecular identifiers. A single record per CDR3 protein comes from TCRdb applying MiXCR to the 5' RACE reads. The sample comprises 750,000 to 950,000 distinct CDR3 sequences, roughly an eighth of which are singletons, and 1.5% to 2% rests with the top ten. The study, taken as a whole, reports: The same donors were not followed; conclusions instead depended on cross-sectional statistical analysis. Insertions were fewer in abundant cord blood beta clonotypes, whereas memory repertoires showed none of this pattern.

These data are also associated with another study on yellow fever vaccine responses in identical twins.

This TCR derives from a woman aged 18-29 years in good health. The genes are TRBV5-1 and TRBJ2-3; 12 bases align to TRBD2. Input material: PBMCs. CDR3 nucleotide sequence: TGCGCCAGCAGCTTAATGACTAGCGGGGGTGGAGATACGCAGTATTTT. Translation gives CASSLMTSGGGDTQYF.